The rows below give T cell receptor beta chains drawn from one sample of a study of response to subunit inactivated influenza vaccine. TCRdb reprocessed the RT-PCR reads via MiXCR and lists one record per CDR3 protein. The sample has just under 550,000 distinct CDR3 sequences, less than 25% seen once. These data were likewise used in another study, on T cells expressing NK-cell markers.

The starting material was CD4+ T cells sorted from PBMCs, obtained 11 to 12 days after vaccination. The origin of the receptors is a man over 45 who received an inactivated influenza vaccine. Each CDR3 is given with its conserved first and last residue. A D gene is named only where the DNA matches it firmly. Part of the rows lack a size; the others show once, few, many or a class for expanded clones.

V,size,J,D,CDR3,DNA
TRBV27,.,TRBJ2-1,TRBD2,CASSRAGVAYNEQFF,TGTGCCAGCAGCCGAGCGGGAGTCGCTTACAATGAGCAGTTCTTC
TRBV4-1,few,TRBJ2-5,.,CASSQVQFQETQYF,TGCGCCAGCAGCCAAGTGCAGTTCCAAGAGACCCAGTACTTC
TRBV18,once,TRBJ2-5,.,CASSPPGIVTQYF,TGTGCCAGCTCACCACCAGGCATTGTGACCCAGTACTTC
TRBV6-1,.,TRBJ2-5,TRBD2,CASSLQTSGLQETQYF,TGTGCCAGCAGCCTACAGACTAGCGGACTTCAAGAGACCCAGTACTTC
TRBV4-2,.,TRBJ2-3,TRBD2,CASSQKVLAGLTDTQYF,TGTGCCAGCAGCCAGAAGGTTCTAGCGGGACTAACAGATACGCAGTATTTT
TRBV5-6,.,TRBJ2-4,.,CASSFVGAKNIQYF,TGTGCCAGCAGCTTCGTAGGGGCCAAAAACATTCAGTACTTC
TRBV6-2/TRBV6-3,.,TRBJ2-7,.,CASSLNPRAEQYF,TGTGCCAGCAGTTTGAATCCGAGGGCCGAGCAGTACTTC
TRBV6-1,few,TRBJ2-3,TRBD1,CASRNQGAGTDTQYF,TGTGCCAGCAGAAATCAGGGGGCAGGCACAGATACGCAGTATTTT
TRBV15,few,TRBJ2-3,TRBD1,CATSRHKGQGADTQYF,TGTGCCACCAGCAGACATAAGGGACAGGGTGCAGATACGCAGTATTTT
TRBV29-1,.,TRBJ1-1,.,CSDTGTEAFF,TGCAGCGATACAGGGACTGAAGCTTTCTTT
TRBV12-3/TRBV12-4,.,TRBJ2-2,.,CASRGQRATGELFF,TGTGCCAGCAGGGGACAGCGGGCCACCGGGGAGCTGTTTTTT
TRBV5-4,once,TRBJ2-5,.,CASSLGATVGFVYGPQYF,TGTGCCAGCAGCTTGGGCGCCACCGTGGGGTTCGTATATGGTCCCCAGTACTTC
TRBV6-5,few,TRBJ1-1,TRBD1,CASSYDRGGTEAFF,TGTGCCAGCAGTTACGACAGGGGAGGGACTGAAGCTTTCTTT
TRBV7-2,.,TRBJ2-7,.,CASSLTWEDEQYF,TGTGCCAGCAGCTTAACCTGGGAGGACGAGCAGTACTTC
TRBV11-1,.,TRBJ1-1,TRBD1,CASSVGTATEAFF,TGTGCCAGCAGCGTTGGGACAGCGACTGAAGCTTTCTTT
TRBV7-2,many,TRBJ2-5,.,CASSPRDGETQYF,TGTGCCAGCAGCCCGAGGGACGGGGAGACCCAGTACTTC
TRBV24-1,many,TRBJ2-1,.,CATPPPRANEQFF,TGTGCCACCCCCCCCCCGCGGGCCAATGAGCAGTTCTTC
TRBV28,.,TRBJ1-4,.,CASSLAGVVEKLFF,TGTGCCAGCAGTTTAGCGGGAGTTGTTGAAAAACTGTTTTTT
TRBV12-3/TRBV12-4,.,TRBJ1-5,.,CASSKQGPQPQHF,TGTGCCAGCAGCAAACAGGGCCCTCAGCCCCAGCATTTT
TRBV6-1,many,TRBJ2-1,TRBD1,CASSWDRGSNEQFF,TGTGCCAGCTCCTGGGACAGGGGCTCCAATGAGCAGTTCTTC
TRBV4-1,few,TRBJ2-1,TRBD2,CASSQPSLAGVTYNEQFF,TGCGCCAGCAGCCAACCAAGTTTAGCGGGAGTCACCTACAATGAGCAGTTCTTC
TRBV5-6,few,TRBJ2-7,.,CASTRGRTNYEQYF,TGTGCCAGCACCAGGGGGAGGACAAACTACGAGCAGTACTTC
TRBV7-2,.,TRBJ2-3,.,CASSSRVSDTQYF,TGTGCCAGCAGCTCCCGCGTTTCAGATACGCAGTATTTT
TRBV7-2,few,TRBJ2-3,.,CASSSTSSTDTQYF,TGTGCCAGCAGCTCCACTAGTTCCACAGATACGCAGTATTTT
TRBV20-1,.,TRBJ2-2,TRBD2,CSARDLSSGTSVGELFF,TGCAGTGCTAGAGATTTATCTAGCGGGACGTCCGTCGGGGAGCTGTTTTTT